Listed here are 22 T cell receptor beta chains from one sample, sequenced in a study of immune characterization of retroperitoneal liposarcoma. TCRdb independently ran MiXCR on the PCR reads; one entry per CDR3 protein. The table shows over 10,000 distinct CDR3 sequences, with over 45% occurring only once. Sequences were obtained from tumor tissue. Every receptor here comes from a female donor with retroperitoneal liposarcoma.

The chain has TRBV6-1 and TRBJ2-7; TRBD2 matches at 12 bases. J lost 7 bases, V lost 4 bases, and 8 bases had no gene match. The CDR3 loop spans 15 amino acids. The V gene's germline CDR1 is MNHNS and CDR2 SASEGT. CDR3 in DNA: TGTGCCAGCAGTGGACTAGCGGGAGCCAACAAGGAGCAGTACTTC. This translates into CASSGLAGANKEQYF.

This clonotype has just a few counts. The chain employs TRBV7-8 and TRBJ2-1; 11 bases align to TRBD1. Trimming removed 9 bases from V and 1 base from J; junction bases left unmatched: 8. Germline lookup yields CDR1 SGHVS and CDR2 FQNEAQ. The CDR3 is 16 amino acids. This CDR3 reads CASFGQGAISYNEQFF. The CDR3 DNA sequence: TGTGCCAGTTTCGGACAGGGGGCGATTTCCTACAATGAGCAGTTCTTC.

The gene calls are TRBV10-3 and TRBJ2-3; 8 positions match TRBD2. The V and J ends lost 4 bases and 0 bases, in that order; junction bases with no gene match: 9. Per germline, CDR1 ENHRY and CDR2 SYGVKD. The CDR3 is 17 residues long. The CDR3 region has the DNA TGTGCCATCAGTGCGTCGGGAGGGCTCGCTAGCACAGATACGCAGTATTTT. Translation gives CAISASGGLASTDTQYF.

V and J are TRBV7-3 and TRBJ2-1, with 11 bases that match TRBD2. This CDR3 is built from 15 residues. Trimming took 3 bases from V and 6 from J; bases not matched to a gene: 4. CDR1 is SGHTA, CDR2 FQGTGA, per germline. CDR3 sequence reads: CASSLGLAAVNEQFF. Written as DNA, the CDR3 is TGTGCCAGCAGCTTGGGACTAGCGGCCGTCAATGAGCAGTTCTTC.

The chain employs TRBV11-3 and TRBJ2-3, with D possibly called TRBD1 or TRBD2 (5 bases each). The CDR3 is 14 amino acids. The germline CDR1 and CDR2 sequences are SGHNT and YENEEA. Trimming cost V 3 bases and J 2 bases, with 9 bases left between them. For the CDR3, the DNA is TGTGCCAGCAGCTTTGAGGGGCCCACAGATACGCAGTATTTT. Its translation: CASSFEGPTDTQYF.

By share, this clonotype ranks as medium-sized. The chain combines TRBV12-3 or TRBV12-4 with TRBJ2-1; 14 bases fit TRBD2. The CDR3 totals 15 residues. The ends lost 5 bases at V and 9 bases at J; junction bases unmatched: 6. The CDR3 nucleotides are TGTGCCAGCAGTCTAGGGACTAGCGGGAGCGGTGAGCAGTTCTTC. Translated: CASSLGTSGSGEQFF.

In the case of this clonotype: A junction boundary mismatches the germline segment, possibly from a read error. The J gene is TRBJ2-3, the V gene TRBV11-1; D perhaps matches TRBD1 (6 bases). CDR1 SGHAT and CDR2 FQDESV come from the germline V gene (reference sequence). The CDR3 covers 15 residues. CDR3 amino acids: CASSFGTTLLLRQFF. In nucleotides, the CDR3 is TGTGCCAGCAGTTTTGGGACAACCCTTCTCCTTAGGCAGTTCTTT.

Points on this clonotype: Sequence at one end of the junction differs from germline and may be a read error. The rearrangement uses TRBV7-3 and TRBJ2-4; 9 nucleotides agree with TRBD1. The CDR3 is 15 amino acids. Per the germline V gene, CDR1 is SGHTA and CDR2 is FQGTGA. CDR3 amino acids: CANSPWGTGLNEQYF. DNA of the CDR3: TGTGCCAACAGCCCCTGGGGGACAGGGTTAAATGAGCAGTACTTC.

This clonotype was detected only a few times. The chain joins TRBV6-6 to TRBJ2-7; D may be TRBD2 (5 bases). V was trimmed by 0 bases and J by 0 bases, leaving 12 bases between them. Germline values: CDR1 MNHNY, CDR2 SVGAGI (reference sequence). This CDR3 is built from 16 residues. The CDR3 loop is CASSYSEAVSSYEQYF. The CDR3 region has the DNA TGTGCCAGCAGTTACTCAGAAGCGGTTAGCTCCTACGAGCAGTACTTC.

This clonotype was observed many times. The chain links TRBV7-2 to TRBJ2-5; 12 nucleotides match TRBD2. This CDR3 comprises 15 residues. Trimming at V came to 3 bases and at J to 11 bases, leaving 10 bases not matched to a gene. Germline assignment: CDR1 SGHTA and CDR2 FQGNSA. CDR3 sequence: CASSLTSGSYNEQYF. DNA of the CDR3: TGTGCCAGCAGCTTGACTAGCGGGAGTTACAATGAGCAGTACTTC.

This chain connects TRBV6-1 to TRBJ2-1, with 7 positions matching TRBD2. Unmatched junction bases numbered 12, after V lost 4 bases and J lost 9 bases. Germline V gene sequence: CDR1 MNHNS, CDR2 SASEGT. This CDR3 region has 15 residues. The CDR3 loop is CASSVAAGEGIEQFF. CDR3 in DNA: TGTGCCAGCAGTGTTGCGGCGGGGGAAGGTATTGAGCAGTTCTTC.

This clonotype has a count of ten or more. The gene calls are TRBV7-3 and TRBJ2-1, with 11 bases that match TRBD1. The length of the CDR3 is 15 residues. The V and J ends lost 5 bases and 10 bases, in that order; junction bases with no gene match: 10. Germline lookup yields CDR1 SGHTA and CDR2 FQGTGA. CDR3 nucleotides: TGTGCCAGCAGCCACGGACAGGGGGCCTCCTACGAGCAGTTCTTC. It is translated as CASSHGQGASYEQFF. Using reference TRBV7-3 and TRBJ2-1 for the parts outside the CDR3, the full variable domain is GAGVSQTPSNKVTEKGKYVELRCDPISGHTALYWYRQSLGQGPEFLIYFQGTGAADDSGLPNDRFFAVRPEGSVSTLKIQRTERGDSAVYLCASSHGQGASYEQFFGPGTRLTVL.

The rearrangement joins TRBV11-2 to TRBJ2-3, with D perhaps TRBD2 (6 bases). The J call may be mistaken, given a closer DNA end match to TRBJ2-1. The CDR3 is 15 amino acids. Germline-derived CDR1 and CDR2 are SGHAT and FQNNGV. As DNA, the CDR3 is TGTGCCAGCAGCTTATGGGGCGGGGATGAGAATGAGCAGTTCTTC. Amino acid sequence: CASSLWGGDENEQFF.

This clonotype was detected ten times or more. With a much larger clone just one base away, this may be a read error. The V call is TRBV6-5, the J call TRBJ2-1; 9 bases line up with TRBD1. The J call may be incorrect, as the DNA end agrees better with TRBJ2-7. The CDR3 sequence is 14 residues long. Germline V CDR1 and CDR2: MNHEY, SVGAGI. The CDR3 region is CASSYSGQGNEQYF. The CDR3, as DNA: TGTGCCAGCAGTTACTCTGGACAGGGGAATGAGCAGTACTTC.

The genes are TRBV7-2 and TRBJ2-1; 8 nucleotides align to TRBD2. Germline V gene sequence: CDR1 SGHTA, CDR2 FQGNSA. Germline trimming cut 1 base from V and 13 bases from J; bases unmatched to any gene: 9. This CDR3 contains 14 residues. Here the CDR3 DNA reads TGTGCCAGCAGCTTAGGCGGGGGGAACAACATTCAGTTCTTC. Amino acid sequence: CASSLGGGNNIQFF.

The chain uses TRBV6-1 and TRBJ1-1; TRBD1 matches 8 bases. The germline V gene has CDR1 MNHNS and CDR2 SASEGT. The CDR3 runs 16 residues. Losses at the gene ends were 5 bases for V and 0 bases for J; bases not matched to a gene: 8. The DNA for the CDR3 is TGTGCCAGCAGTTCCACAGGGGGGGGTGTGAACACTGAAGCTTTCTTT. Its translation: CASSSTGGGVNTEAFF.

In this sample, this clonotype turned up many times. This chain connects TRBV7-9 to TRBJ2-1; 9 bases agree with TRBD2. The tail of the sequence fits TRBJ2-7 better, so the J call may be wrong. CDR1 and CDR2 from the germline V gene are SEHNR and FQNEAQ (reference sequence). The CDR3 has 17 residues. CDR3 DNA: TGTGCCAGCAGCTTAGGGTGGACTAGCGATTCCTACAATGAGCAGTACTTC. It encodes CASSLGWTSDSYNEQYF.

This clonotype ranks as medium-sized. The chain employs TRBV27 and TRBJ2-1, with 7 nucleotides matching TRBD2. CDR1 is MNHEY and CDR2 is SMNVEV in the germline V gene (reference sequence). With 6 bases clipped from V and 5 bases from J, the junction kept 7 bases outside the gene matches. The CDR3 spans 14 residues. This CDR3 is CASRGSGANNEQFF. For the CDR3, the DNA is TGTGCCAGCAGGGGGAGCGGGGCCAACAATGAGCAGTTCTTC.

In this sample, this clonotype turned up a few times. The genes are TRBV27 and TRBJ2-3, with D possibly being TRBD2 (6 bases). V lost 9 bases and J lost 1, with 11 bases in between. The CDR3 is 13 residues long. The germline V gene encodes CDR1 MNHEY and CDR2 SMNVEV (reference sequence). CDR3 nucleotides: TGTGCCAGTCGGTGGGGGGGCACAGATACGCAGTATTTT. Protein: CASRWGGTDTQYF.

In its sample, this clonotype was seen a few times. J is TRBJ2-1 and V is TRBV6-1, with D perhaps TRBD2 (6 bases). V dropped 9 bases and J dropped 3 bases, with 15 bases sitting between them. The germline V gene encodes CDR1 MNHNS and CDR2 SASEGT. This CDR3 region has 14 residues. The CDR3 coding sequence is TGTGCCAGTGCCACGGAGGGATTCTACAATGAGCAGTTCTTC. Residues: CASATEGFYNEQFF.

This clonotype was seen more than once but under ten times. J is TRBJ2-1 and V is TRBV24-1; D could derive from TRBD1 or TRBD2 (6 bases each). The J call may be incorrect, as the DNA end agrees better with TRBJ2-7. There are 17 residues in the CDR3. Germline V gives CDR1 KGHDR, CDR2 SFDVKD. The CDR3 region is CATSPARGQLSHNEQYF. CDR3 in DNA: TGTGCCACCAGTCCCGCTCGGGGGCAGCTCAGTCACAATGAGCAGTACTTC.

The chain links TRBV6-8 to TRBJ2-3; D is undetermined. V lost 5 bases and J lost 4, with 16 bases in between. The germline CDR1 and CDR2 sequences are MNHGY and SAAAGT. The CDR3 is 15 amino acids. Here the CDR3 reads CASSAEAAVADTQYF. The CDR3 DNA sequence: TGTGCCAGCAGTGCCGAGGCCGCTGTGGCAGATACGCAGTATTTT.